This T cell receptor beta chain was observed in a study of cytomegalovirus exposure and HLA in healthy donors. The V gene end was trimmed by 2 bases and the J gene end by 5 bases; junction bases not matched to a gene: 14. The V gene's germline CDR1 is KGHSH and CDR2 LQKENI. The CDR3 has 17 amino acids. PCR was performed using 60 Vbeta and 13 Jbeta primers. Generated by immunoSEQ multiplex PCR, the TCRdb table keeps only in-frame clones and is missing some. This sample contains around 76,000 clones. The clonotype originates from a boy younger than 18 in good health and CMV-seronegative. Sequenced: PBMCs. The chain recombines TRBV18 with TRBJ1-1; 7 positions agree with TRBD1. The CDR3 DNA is TGTGCCAGCTCACCAATAAAACAGGGGATGATTGGGACTGAAGCTTTCTTT. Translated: CASSPIKQGMIGTEAFF.